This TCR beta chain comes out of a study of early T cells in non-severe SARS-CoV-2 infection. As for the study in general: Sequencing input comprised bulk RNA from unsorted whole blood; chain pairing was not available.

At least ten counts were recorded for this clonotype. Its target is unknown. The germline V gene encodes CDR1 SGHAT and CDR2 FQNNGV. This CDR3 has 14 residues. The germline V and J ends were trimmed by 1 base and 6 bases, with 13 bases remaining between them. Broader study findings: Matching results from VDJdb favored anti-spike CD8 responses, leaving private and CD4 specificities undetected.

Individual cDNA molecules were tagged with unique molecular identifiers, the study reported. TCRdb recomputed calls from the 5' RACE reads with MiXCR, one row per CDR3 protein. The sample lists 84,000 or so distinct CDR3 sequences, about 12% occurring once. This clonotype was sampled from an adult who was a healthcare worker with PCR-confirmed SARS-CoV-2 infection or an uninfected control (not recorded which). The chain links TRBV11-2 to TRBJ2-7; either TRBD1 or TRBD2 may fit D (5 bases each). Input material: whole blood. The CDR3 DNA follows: TGTGCCAGCAGCTTAGGTGTGGGGGTTATCGAGCAGTACTTC. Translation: CASSLGVGVIEQYF.